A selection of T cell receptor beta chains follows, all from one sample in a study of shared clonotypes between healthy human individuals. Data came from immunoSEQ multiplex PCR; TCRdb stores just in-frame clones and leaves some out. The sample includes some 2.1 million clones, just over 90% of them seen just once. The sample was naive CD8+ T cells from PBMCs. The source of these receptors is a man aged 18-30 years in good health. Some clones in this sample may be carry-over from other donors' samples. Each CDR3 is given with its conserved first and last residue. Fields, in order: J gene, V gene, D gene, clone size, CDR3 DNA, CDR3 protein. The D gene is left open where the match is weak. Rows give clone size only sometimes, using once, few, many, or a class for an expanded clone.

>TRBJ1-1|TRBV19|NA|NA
TGTGCCAGTAGTTGGGGGGAAGGAGGCACTGAAGCTTTCTTT
CASSWGEGGTEAFF
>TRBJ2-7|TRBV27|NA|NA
TGTGCCAGCAGTTTAACTATCTTCTACGAGCAGTACTTC
CASSLTIFYEQYF
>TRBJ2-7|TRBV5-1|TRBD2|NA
TGCGCCAGCAGCCCTAAAGCGGGAGGGCTATACGAGCAGTACTTC
CASSPKAGGLYEQYF
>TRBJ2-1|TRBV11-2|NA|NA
TGTGCCAGCAGCTCCGGGGCGGGAAACCCCAATGAGCAGTTCTTC
CASSSGAGNPNEQFF
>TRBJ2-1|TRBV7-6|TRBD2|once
TGTGCCAGCAGCTTAGCCTCGACTAGCGGGAGGAATGAGCAGTTCTTC
CASSLASTSGRNEQFF
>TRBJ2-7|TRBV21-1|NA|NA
TGTGCCAGCATACTAGCGGGAAGTGCCTACGAGCAGTACTTC
CASILAGSAYEQYF
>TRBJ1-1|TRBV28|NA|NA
TGTGCCAGCAGTTTGGTAAAGGAGGGGTCGAACACTGAAGCTTTCTTT
CASSLVKEGSNTEAFF
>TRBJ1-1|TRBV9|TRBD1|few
TGTGCCAGCAGCGACCGACAGGGGAACACTGAAGCTTTCTTT
CASSDRQGNTEAFF
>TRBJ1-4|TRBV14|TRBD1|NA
TGTGCCAGCAGCCAACTCGCGGACAGGGTTGAAAAACTGTTTTTT
CASSQLADRVEKLFF
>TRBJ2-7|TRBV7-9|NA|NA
TGTGCCAGCAGCTTTCTGAGTCCTCGAGAGCAGTACTTC
CASSFLSPREQYF
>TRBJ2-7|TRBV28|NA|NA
TGTGCCAGCAGATTCGGGGCAGGGAGGACCTACGAGCAGTACTTC
CASRFGAGRTYEQYF
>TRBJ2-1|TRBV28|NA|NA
TGTGCCAGCCGGTCCCTACGTGAGCAGTTCTTC
CASRSLREQFF
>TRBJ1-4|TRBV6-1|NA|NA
TGTGCCAGCAGCACCACGGCCTTCCCAGGGGAAAAACTGTTTTTT
CASSTTAFPGEKLFF
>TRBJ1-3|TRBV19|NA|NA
TGTGCCAGTAGCCCATACGGCCTCTCTGGAAACACCATATATTTT
CASSPYGLSGNTIYF
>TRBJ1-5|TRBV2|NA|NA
TGTGCCAGCAGGAAGGCCCCCAGCAATCAGCCCCAGCATTTT
CASRKAPSNQPQHF
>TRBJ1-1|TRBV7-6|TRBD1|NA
TGTGCCAGCAGCTTGTTAGGGACAGATAAAGCTTTCTTT
CASSLLGTDKAFF
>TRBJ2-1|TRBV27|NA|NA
TGTGCCAGCAGTATCGGGACAACGCTACACAATGAGCAGTTCTTC
CASSIGTTLHNEQFF
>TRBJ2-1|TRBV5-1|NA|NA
TGCGCCAGCAGCTTGGTTACTAGTCTTGAGCAGTTCTTC
CASSLVTSLEQFF